These 32 T cell receptor beta chains were sequenced from one sample in a study of Ad26.COV2.S vaccination and SARS-CoV-2 variants. The table came from immunoSEQ multiplex PCR; TCRdb's copy has only in-frame clones and leaves some out. The repertoire includes 200,000 to 250,000 clones, approximately 88% of them detected once, and 9.5% to 12% sits in the top ten. Treatment here: roughly 20 received Ad26.COV2.S at low or high dose, single or two shots; roughly five received placebo; per-sample allocation not given. At day 63 after the first vaccine or placebo injection, samples were drawn. The starting material was peripheral blood, obtained in a trial of Ad26.COV2.S vaccine versus placebo. Receptors were obtained from a person between 18 and 60 years old who received the Ad26.COV2.S COVID-19 vaccine or a placebo.

The chain combines TRBV9 with TRBJ2-5, with 7 bases aligning to TRBD1. The CDR3 is 15 residues long. V lost 3 bases and J lost 4; bases outside the gene matches: 9. The V gene's germline CDR1 is SGDLS and CDR2 YYNGEE. CDR3 residues: CASSAQTGQGETQYF. The CDR3 nucleotides are TGTGCCAGCAGCGCCCAGACAGGGCAGGGAGAGACCCAGTACTTC.

This rearrangement joins TRBV7-2 to TRBJ1-6, with 8 bases matching TRBD1. Losses at the gene ends were 5 bases for V and 8 bases for J; bases not matched to a gene: 8. This CDR3 spans 15 amino acids. Germline CDR1 SGHTA, CDR2 FQGNSA. CDR3: CASSQVGQVDSPLHF. DNA of the CDR3: TGTGCCAGCAGCCAGGTGGGACAGGTCGATTCACCCCTCCACTTT.

The CDR3 reads CASSLDGGADTQYF. CDR3 sequence (DNA): TGTGCCAGCAGCTTGGACGGGGGGGCAGATACGCAGTATTTT. The chain joins TRBV5-4 to TRBJ2-3; 8 nucleotides align to TRBD2. Germline V gene sequence: CDR1 SGHNT, CDR2 YYREEE (reference sequence). The length of the CDR3 is 14 residues. V shed 0 bases and J 4 bases; nucleotides not matched to a gene: 1.

This clone has a handful of counts. The rearrangement links TRBV3-1 (or the pseudogene TRBV3-2) to TRBJ2-1, with D unclear. CDR3 size: 17 residues. Germline values: CDR1 LGHDT, CDR2 YNNKEL (reference sequence). V dropped 0 bases and J dropped 2 bases, with 14 bases sitting between them. In DNA, the CDR3 is TGTGCCAGCAGCCAAGAGGTAGGCCGGGCGGCCTACAATGAGCAGTTCTTC. This translates into CASSQEVGRAAYNEQFF.

CDR3 coding DNA: TGTGCCAGCAGCTTGAGAGGGAGCGCCTACGAGCAGTACTTC. As protein: CASSLRGSAYEQYF. This chain joins TRBV7-2 and TRBJ2-7, with a possible D match to TRBD2 (5 bases). V was cut by 3 bases and J by 2 bases, with 11 bases left in between. CDR1 and CDR2 from the germline V gene are SGHTA and FQGNSA. This CDR3 comprises 14 residues.

V and J are TRBV6-1 and TRBJ1-3; 7 nucleotides align to TRBD1. Trimming took 2 bases from V and 0 from J; bases not matched to a gene: 7. The CDR3 extends over 17 amino acids. Germline loops: CDR1 MNHNS, CDR2 SASEGT. This chain's CDR3 is CASSETVGQNSGNTIYF. The DNA for the CDR3 is TGTGCCAGCAGTGAAACAGTGGGACAGAACTCTGGAAACACCATATATTTT.

The V gene is TRBV5-1, the J gene TRBJ2-1, with D unclear. Germline lookup yields CDR1 SGHRS and CDR2 YFSETQ. The CDR3 consists of 16 residues. Trimming cost V 4 bases and J 0 bases, with 14 bases left between them. CDR3 in DNA: TGCGCCAGCAGCGTCCTGGGCCAAAGCTCCTACAATGAGCAGTTCTTC. Its protein is CASSVLGQSSYNEQFF.

The J gene is TRBJ1-2, the V gene TRBV5-1; D remains ambiguous. The CDR3 has 14 residues. Between the trimmed V and J ends, which lost 0 bases and 0 bases, there was a span of 6 bases. Germline V gene lookup returns CDR1 SGHRS and CDR2 YFSETQ. The CDR3 here is CASSLGEANYGYTF. CDR3 sequence (DNA): TGCGCCAGCAGCTTGGGGGAAGCTAACTATGGCTACACCTTC.

This clone appeared a few times. V is TRBV19 and J is TRBJ1-1; TRBD1 is a possible D gene (5 bases). V was trimmed by 4 bases and J by 0 bases, leaving 18 bases between them. Germline CDR1 reads LNHDA; CDR2 reads SQIVND (reference sequence). The CDR3 is 17 amino acids. CDR3 sequence: CASSNPGRHSLNTEAFF. CDR3 in DNA: TGTGCCAGTAGTAACCCGGGACGGCATTCCCTGAACACTGAAGCTTTCTTT. Together with reference TRBV19 and TRBJ1-1, the CDR3 gives the full variable domain: DGGITQSPKYLFRKEGQNVTLSCEQNLNHDAMYWYRQDPGQGLRLIYYSQIVNDFQKGDIAEGYSVSREKKESFPLTVTSAQKNPTAFYLCASSNPGRHSLNTEAFFGQGTRLTVV.

J is TRBJ2-7 and V is TRBV6-6, with 7 bases aligning to TRBD1. The germline V gene encodes CDR1 MNHNY and CDR2 SVGAGI (reference sequence). After removal of 5 bases from V and 0 bases from J, the junction contained 7 bases not matched to a gene. CDR3 length equals 15 residues. CDR3: CASSLTGASSYEQYF. The CDR3 DNA reads as TGTGCCAGCAGTCTTACAGGGGCAAGCTCCTACGAGCAGTACTTC.

The chain carries TRBV29-1 and TRBJ2-7, with 9 bases aligning to TRBD1. In germline, CDR1 is SQVTM, CDR2 ANQGSEA. V lost 1 base and J lost 5; bases outside the gene matches: 6. There are 14 residues in the CDR3. The CDR3 bases are TGCAGCGTTGAAGGTGGGACAGGGAAGAACGAGCAGTACTTC. It yields the protein CSVEGGTGKNEQYF.

The rearrangement links TRBV28 to TRBJ2-2; TRBD1 aligns across 9 bases. The germline V gene encodes CDR1 MDHEN and CDR2 SYDVKM. This CDR3 has 14 residues. V shed 5 bases, J shed 7 bases, and the junction held 5 bases outside the gene matches. CDR3 sequence: CASSPGTGHGELFF. CDR3 DNA sequence: TGTGCCAGCAGTCCAGGGACAGGGCACGGGGAGCTGTTTTTT.

This sequence joins TRBV6-5 and TRBJ1-1; 10 bases map to TRBD1. Germline CDR1 is MNHEY and CDR2 is SVGAGI. Germline trimming cut 6 bases from V and 5 bases from J; bases unmatched to any gene: 6. The length of the CDR3 is 14 residues. The CDR3 sequence is CASSSDRGWTEAFF. The CDR3 DNA is TGTGCCAGCAGCTCGGACAGGGGGTGGACTGAAGCTTTCTTT.

The genes are TRBV30 and TRBJ2-6, with D perhaps TRBD2 (5 bases). With 0 bases removed from V and 2 bases from J, the gap between germline ends came to 8 bases. CDR1 is GTSNPN, CDR2 SVGIG, per germline (reference sequence). The CDR3 runs to 15 residues. The CDR3 spells CAWSVAGTGANVLTF. In nucleotides, the CDR3 is TGTGCCTGGAGTGTAGCCGGGACTGGGGCCAACGTCCTGACTTTC.

The rearrangement joins TRBV6-1 to TRBJ1-1, with D hard to call. This CDR3 is built from 12 residues. Germline V gene lookup returns CDR1 MNHNS and CDR2 SASEGT. The V end lost 3 bases, the J end lost 10 bases, and 12 bases lay between the germline ends. This CDR3 is CASSEGRDVAFF. The CDR3 nucleotides read TGTGCCAGCAGTGAGGGAAGGGATGTAGCTTTCTTT.

The chain uses TRBV5-1 and TRBJ2-3; D not certain. The V end was cut by 5 bases, the J end by 7 bases, with 14 bases between. CDR1 is SGHRS and CDR2 is YFSETQ in the germline V gene. The CDR3 spans 13 residues. CDR3 sequence (DNA): TGCGCCAGCAGTCCCCCGGGCCTCTATACGCAGTATTTT. Amino acids: CASSPPGLYTQYF.

The V call is TRBV18, the J call TRBJ2-5; TRBD1 aligns across 7 bases. CDR3 length: 15 amino acids. The V and J ends lost 1 base and 1 base, in that order; junction bases with no gene match: 3. Germline V gene sequence: CDR1 KGHSH, CDR2 LQKENI. The DNA for the CDR3 is TGTGCCAGCTCACCACGGGACAGCTTCCAAGAGACCCAGTACTTC. Residues: CASSPRDSFQETQYF.

This clone was detected once. The chain carries TRBV19 and TRBJ2-1; 9 nucleotides match TRBD1. The V gene end was trimmed by 3 bases and the J gene end by 4 bases; junction bases not matched to a gene: 7. CDR3 length: 16 residues. Looked up from germline, CDR1 is LNHDA and CDR2 is SQIVND (reference sequence). The CDR3 DNA follows: TGTGCCAGTAGTATCCGCGGGACAGGGAGTTACAATGAGCAGTTCTTC. Its protein is CASSIRGTGSYNEQFF.

This clone was observed many times. The chain is built from TRBV15 and TRBJ2-1; TRBD2 matches at 10 bases. The CDR3 runs to 16 residues. Trimming at V came to 5 bases and at J to 7 bases, leaving 11 bases not matched to a gene. Per germline, CDR1 LNHNV and CDR2 YYDKDF (reference sequence). The CDR3 DNA reads as TGTGCCACCAGCTCGTTGCTAGCGGGAGACGTGAATGAGCAGTTCTTC. This gives the protein CATSSLLAGDVNEQFF.

With respect to this clone: Other DNA sequences in the same sample also yield this CDR3. V and J are TRBV29-1 and TRBJ1-1, with D possibly matching TRBD1 (5 bases). V was trimmed by 5 bases and J by 2 bases, leaving 6 bases between them. This CDR3 region has 11 residues. Germline loops: CDR1 SQVTM, CDR2 ANQGSEA. The CDR3 region has the DNA TGCAGCGTTCAGGGAAACACTGAAGCTTTCTTT. Protein: CSVQGNTEAFF.

V and J are TRBV6-2 or TRBV6-3 and TRBJ2-7, with 10 nucleotides matching TRBD2. Germline V CDR1 and CDR2: MNHEY, SVGEGT. Trimming cost V 3 bases and J 1 base; bases outside gene matches: 9. This CDR3 is built from 17 residues. The CDR3 region is CASSYVSSGSTSYEQYF. Here the CDR3 DNA reads TGTGCCAGCAGTTATGTCTCTAGCGGGAGTACGTCCTACGAGCAGTACTTC.

This chain connects TRBV7-2 to TRBJ2-3; no reliable D call. The CDR3 length is 17 residues. V was trimmed by 0 bases and J by 10 bases, leaving 23 bases between them. Germline V gene lookup returns CDR1 SGHTA and CDR2 FQGNSA. For the CDR3, the DNA is TGTGCCAGCAGCTTAGCGCGGCCTTTCGCTCAAACGTGGTCGCAGTATTTT. Protein sequence: CASSLARPFAQTWSQYF.

CDR3 DNA: TGTGCCAGTAGTATAGACCCGGCAGGGGGCTCGAACACTGAAGCTTTCTTT. This sequence encodes CASSIDPAGGSNTEAFF. The J gene is TRBJ1-1, the V gene TRBV19; 8 bases are a match to TRBD1. This CDR3 has 17 residues. CDR1 LNHDA and CDR2 SQIVND come from the germline V gene (reference sequence). J gave up 1 base and V 0 bases, and 7 bases lay outside the gene matches.

The chain is built from TRBV4-1 and TRBJ2-1, with D perhaps TRBD1 (5 bases). Germline V gives CDR1 MGHRA, CDR2 YSYEKL. V lost 1 base, J lost 8 bases, and 9 bases lay in between. CDR3 length: 13 amino acids. The CDR3 spells CASSQAGRYEQFF. The CDR3, as DNA: TGCGCCAGCAGCCAAGCAGGGCGTTATGAGCAGTTCTTC.

The chain links TRBV13 to TRBJ2-5; D possibly corresponds to TRBD2 (6 bases). This CDR3 has 14 residues. The V end lost 5 bases, the J end lost 3 bases, and 13 bases lay between the germline ends. Germline CDR1 reads PRHDT; CDR2 reads FYEKMQ (reference sequence). The CDR3 region has the DNA TGTGCCAGCAGCAACCGACTAGGGGAAGAGACCCAGTACTTC. This sequence encodes CASSNRLGEETQYF.

J is TRBJ2-3 and V is TRBV12-3 or TRBV12-4; possibly TRBD2 for D (5 bases). CDR3 length: 13 amino acids. V lost 7 bases and J 3 bases, leaving 11 bases between the germline ends. CDR3 region: CASNERRTDTQYF. CDR3 DNA sequence: TGTGCCAGCAACGAAAGGAGGACAGATACGCAGTATTTT.

This clone appeared a single time. The chain joins TRBV6-2 or TRBV6-3 to TRBJ2-7; 10 bases align to TRBD2. Germline loops: CDR1 MNHEY, CDR2 SVGEGT. The CDR3 consists of 16 residues. With 5 bases clipped from V and 2 bases from J, the junction kept 9 bases outside the gene matches. The CDR3 loop is CASSLLGLASPYEQYF. DNA of the CDR3: TGTGCCAGCAGTCTCCTGGGACTAGCGTCCCCCTACGAGCAGTACTTC.

V is TRBV24-1 and J is TRBJ2-6; 7 nucleotides agree with TRBD1. Germline CDR1 KGHDR, CDR2 SFDVKD. The CDR3 loop spans 16 amino acids. J gave up 2 bases and V 5 bases, and 5 bases lay outside the gene matches. In DNA form, the CDR3 reads TGTGCCACCAGTGGAGGGGGCAACCCTGGGGCCAACGTCCTGACTTTC. Its translation: CATSGGGNPGANVLTF.

The chain links TRBV27 to TRBJ1-2; TRBD1 matches at 10 bases. The length of the CDR3 is 17 residues. V lost 2 bases to trimming and J lost 7 bases; unmatched junction nucleotides: 13. Germline lookup yields CDR1 MNHEY and CDR2 SMNVEV (reference sequence). The CDR3 DNA reads as TGTGCCAGCAGTTTAGGGCGACAGGGGGCATTCCTTACTGGCTACACCTTC. Translated, it gives CASSLGRQGAFLTGYTF.

This clone was detected once. CDR3 region: CASSPRATGWGETQYF. DNA of the CDR3: TGTGCCAGCAGCCCCCGTGCGACAGGGTGGGGGGAGACCCAGTACTTC. This chain uses TRBV7-3 with TRBJ2-5; 7 nucleotides align to TRBD1. With V trimmed by 5 bases and J by 5 bases, 14 bases remained unmatched. CDR1 and CDR2 from the germline V gene are SGHTA and FQGTGA. The CDR3 sequence is 16 residues long.

This sequence joins TRBV19 and TRBJ2-6, with TRBD2 as a possible D gene (6 bases). V was pared by 5 bases and J by 2 bases, with 25 bases between. This CDR3 contains 20 residues. In germline, CDR1 is LNHDA, CDR2 SQIVND (reference sequence). The CDR3 coding sequence is TGTGCCAGTAGTCTCGATACGGAGCGGGCGTGGAGGCCTGGGGCCAACGTCCTGACTTTC. Encoded protein: CASSLDTERAWRPGANVLTF. The full variable domain, with the rest looked up from reference TRBV19 and TRBJ2-6, is DGGITQSPKYLFRKEGQNVTLSCEQNLNHDAMYWYRQDPGQGLRLIYYSQIVNDFQKGDIAEGYSVSREKKESFPLTVTSAQKNPTAFYLCASSLDTERAWRPGANVLTFGAGSRLTVL.

The sample holds one count of this clone. The CDR3 bases are TGCGCCAGCAGCGGGGGGACTAGCGGGACCTCCTACGAGCAGTACTTC. This gives the protein CASSGGTSGTSYEQYF. V usage is TRBV5-1 and J usage is TRBJ2-7; 13 nucleotides match TRBD2. V gave up 4 bases and J gave up 0 bases; unmatched junction bases: 4. Germline CDR1 is SGHRS and CDR2 is YFSETQ. The CDR3 extends over 16 amino acids. The full variable domain, its missing parts supplied by reference TRBV5-1 and TRBJ2-7, is KAGVTQTPRYLIKTRGQQVTLSCSPISGHRSVSWYQQTPGQGLQFLFEYFSETQRNKGNFPGRFSGRQFSNSRSEMNVSTLELGDSALYLCASSGGTSGTSYEQYFGPGTRLTVT.